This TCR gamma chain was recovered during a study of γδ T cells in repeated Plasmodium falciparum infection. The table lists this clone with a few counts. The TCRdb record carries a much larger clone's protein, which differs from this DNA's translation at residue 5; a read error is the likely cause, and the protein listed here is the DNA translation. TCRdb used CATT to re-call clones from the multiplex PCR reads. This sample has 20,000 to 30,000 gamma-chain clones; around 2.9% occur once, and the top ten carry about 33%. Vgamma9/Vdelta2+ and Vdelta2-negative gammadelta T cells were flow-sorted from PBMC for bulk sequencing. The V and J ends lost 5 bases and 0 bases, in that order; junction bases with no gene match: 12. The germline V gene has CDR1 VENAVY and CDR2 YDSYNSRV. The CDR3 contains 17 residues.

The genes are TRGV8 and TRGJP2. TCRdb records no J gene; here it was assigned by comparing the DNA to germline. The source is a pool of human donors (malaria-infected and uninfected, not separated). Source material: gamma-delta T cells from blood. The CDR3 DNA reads TGTGCCACCTGGGTTATATACCCATATAGTAGTGATTGGATCAAGACGTTT. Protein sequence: CATWVIYPYSSDWIKTF.